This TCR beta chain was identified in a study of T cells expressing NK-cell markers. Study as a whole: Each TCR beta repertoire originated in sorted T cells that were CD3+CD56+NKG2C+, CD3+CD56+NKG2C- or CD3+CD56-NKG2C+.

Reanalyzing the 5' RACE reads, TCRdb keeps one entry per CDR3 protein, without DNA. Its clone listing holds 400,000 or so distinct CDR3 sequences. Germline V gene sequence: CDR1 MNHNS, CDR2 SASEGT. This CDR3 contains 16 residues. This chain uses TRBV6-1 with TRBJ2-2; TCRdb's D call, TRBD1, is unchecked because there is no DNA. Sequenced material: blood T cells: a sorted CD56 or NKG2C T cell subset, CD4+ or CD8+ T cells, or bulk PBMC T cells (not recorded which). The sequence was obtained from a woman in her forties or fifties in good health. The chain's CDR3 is CASRFRDRAGTGELFF.